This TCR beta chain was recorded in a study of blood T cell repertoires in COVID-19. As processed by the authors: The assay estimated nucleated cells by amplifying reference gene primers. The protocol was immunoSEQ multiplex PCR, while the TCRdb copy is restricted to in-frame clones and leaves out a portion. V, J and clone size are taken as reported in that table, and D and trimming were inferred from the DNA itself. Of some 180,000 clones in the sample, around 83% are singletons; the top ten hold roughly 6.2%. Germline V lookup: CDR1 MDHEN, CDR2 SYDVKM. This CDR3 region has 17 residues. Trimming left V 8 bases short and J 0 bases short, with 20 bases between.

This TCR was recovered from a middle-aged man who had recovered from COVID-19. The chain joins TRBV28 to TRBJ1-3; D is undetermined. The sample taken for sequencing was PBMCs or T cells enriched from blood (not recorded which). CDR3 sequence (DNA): TGTGCCAGCGGCAGCTTATTACAGTCGAGCTCTGGAAACACCATATATTTT. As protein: CASGSLLQSSSGNTIYF.